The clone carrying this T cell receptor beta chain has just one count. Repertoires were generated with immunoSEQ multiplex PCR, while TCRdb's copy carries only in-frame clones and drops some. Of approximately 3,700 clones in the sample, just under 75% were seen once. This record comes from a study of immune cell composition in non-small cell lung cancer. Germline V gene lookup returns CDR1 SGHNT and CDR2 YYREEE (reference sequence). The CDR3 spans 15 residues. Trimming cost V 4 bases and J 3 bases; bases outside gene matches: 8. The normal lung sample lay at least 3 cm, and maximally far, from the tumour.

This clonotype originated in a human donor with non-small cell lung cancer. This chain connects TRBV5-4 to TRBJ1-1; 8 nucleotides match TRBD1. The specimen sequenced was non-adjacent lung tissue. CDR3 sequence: CASSPWTGKYTEAFF. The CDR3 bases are TGTGCCAGCAGCCCATGGACAGGGAAGTACACTGAAGCTTTCTTT.